The source of this T cell receptor beta chain is a study of T-cell memory formation after mild COVID-19. In the study overall: The study found TCR clusters largely donor specific.

Study findings and constraints: Memory from before infection featured some responding clones, which suggests cross-reactive memory joined. Shrinking CD4+ clones resided mostly in CM and EM, and CD8+ ones in EMRA.

This CDR3 is 14 amino acids long. Germline assignment: CDR1 LGHDT and CDR2 YNNKEL (reference sequence). With V trimmed by 6 bases and J by 7 bases, 3 bases remained unmatched. This clonotype showed up many times. The antigen remains undetermined. Sample barcodes and UMIs were carried by the TCR alpha and TCR beta cDNA libraries that 5'RACE generated with constant-segment primers. In TCRdb, the 5' RACE reads were re-called with MiXCR into one record per CDR3 protein. The table shows around 430,000 distinct CDR3 sequences, with about 17% occurring only once. The chain uses TRBV3-1 and TRBJ1-6, with 10 positions matching TRBD1. The source is a man aged 18 to 35 who had mild COVID-19 (a few samples of this study predate the infection). Cell type and time point are not known. The sample consisted of PBMCs or a T cell subset sorted from them (not recorded which). The CDR3 loop is CASSRTGGNSPLHF. The CDR3 coding sequence is TGTGCCAGCAGTCGGACAGGGGGGAATTCACCCCTCCACTTT.